This T cell receptor beta chain was recorded in a study of T cells expressing NK-cell markers. Regarding the study as a whole: In roughly 6 donors, dominant CD3+CD56+NKG2C+ clones formed roughly 1.0-7.0% of CD8+ cells. The study found these clonotypes also leading the CD3+CD56-NKG2C+ fraction in four donors.

The CDR3 runs 14 residues. CDR1 MDHEN and CDR2 SYDVKM come from the germline V gene. As for this clonotype: Antigen specificity is unknown.

TCRdb re-called the 5' RACE reads and catalogs CDR3 proteins one per entry, DNA excluded. The sample data list 350,000 to 450,000 distinct CDR3 sequences. Sequenced sample: blood T cells: a sorted CD56 or NKG2C T cell subset, CD4+ or CD8+ T cells, or bulk PBMC T cells (not recorded which). The chain recombines TRBV28 with TRBJ2-3; absent DNA, TCRdb's TRBD1 call cannot be checked. The receptor was derived from a man aged 18-70 years in good health. The CDR3 protein is CASNLRGGPDTQYF. The variable domain in full, with the rest retrieved from reference TRBV28 and TRBJ2-3, is DVKVTQSSRYLVKRTGEKVFLECVQDMDHENMFWYRQDPGLGLRLIYFSYDVKMKEKGDIPEGYSVSREKKERFSLILESASTNQTSMYLCASNLRGGPDTQYFGPGTRLTVL.